This TCR beta chain was recorded in a study of a mutant IDH1 vaccine in newly diagnosed glioma. Study details: The initiation of vaccination occurred 4-6 weeks after radiotherapy alone, or with temozolomide cycles. Most patients had radiochemotherapy with temozolomide before enrollment; others had one alone.

Using immunoSEQ multiplex PCR, the repertoire was profiled, and TCRdb retains in-frame clones only, with some absent. The data contain some 40,000 clones, about 81% of them singletons. The germline gives CDR1 LNHNV, CDR2 YYDKDF (reference sequence). There are 15 residues in the CDR3. Trimming shortened V by 1 base and J by 4 bases, and 12 bases separated the two germline ends. Time point specified: week 47, end of study. Topical imiquimod was applied with each vaccine dose, which held 300 ug of mutant IDH1 20-mer peptide. Comment on this clone: Its antigen is as yet unknown.

The sequence derives from a man in his forties or fifties with glioma. This specimen was PBMCs, taken from a glioma patient whose treatment included an IDH1 peptide vaccine. The chain uses TRBV15 and TRBJ2-3, with D perhaps being TRBD1 or TRBD2 (6 bases each). As DNA, the CDR3 is TGTGCCACCAGCAGAGCGGGGGCCGGGGCAGATACGCAGTATTTT. It translates to CATSRAGAGADTQYF.